The 11 T cell receptor beta chains listed next were all sequenced from one sample in a study of follicular helper T cells after annual influenza vaccination. This table comes from immunoSEQ multiplex PCR, and its TCRdb copy is limited to in-frame clones, with some not included. This sample has about 2,500 clones, with 83% found just once. As for time point: 2015-2016 season, pre-vaccination. The material was CXCR5+ CD38- circulating T follicular helper cells from blood, obtained on the day of influenza vaccination. Sample subset: circulating Tfh, non-naive CD4+CXCR5+PD-1+ (ICOS+CD38+ or ICOS-CD38-). The source is an adult who received the influenza vaccine.

The chain combines TRBV28 with TRBJ2-3; a possible D gene is TRBD1 (6 bases). Germline CDR1 and CDR2: MDHEN and SYDVKM. The ends were cut back, 8 bases at V and 2 bases at J, with 17 bases in the middle. This CDR3 comprises 15 residues. CDR3 region: CASRGSKGDTDTQYF. The CDR3, as DNA: TGTGCCAGCCGCGGTTCGAAGGGGGACACAGATACGCAGTATTTT.

The chain combines TRBV15 with TRBJ2-7; perhaps TRBD2 as D (7 bases). The CDR3 has 14 amino acids. CDR1 LNHNV and CDR2 YYDKDF come from the germline V gene (reference sequence). Deletions cut 6 bases from V and 6 bases from J, with 18 bases between. As DNA, the CDR3 is TGTGCCACCAGTACGGGACACCGGGGGGCCGAGCAGTACTTC. Its protein is CATSTGHRGAEQYF. The entire variable domain, with the rest obtained from reference TRBV15 and TRBJ2-7, is as follows: DAMVIQNPRYQVTQFGKPVTLSCSQTLNHNVMYWYQQKSSQAPKLLFHYYDKDFNNEADTPDNFQSRRPNTSFCFLDIRSPGLGDTAMYLCATSTGHRGAEQYFGPGTRLTVT.

V usage is TRBV6-6 and J usage is TRBJ2-4; D remains unclear. The CDR3 consists of 12 residues. The V gene lost 7 bases and the J gene lost 4 bases, with 8 bases spanning the gap. From germline, CDR1 is MNHNY and CDR2 SVGAGI (reference sequence). The DNA for the CDR3 is TGTGCCAGCACCGCGGAAAAAAACATTCAGTACTTC. Its protein is CASTAEKNIQYF.

This clone showed up just a few times. The V gene is TRBV5-1, the J gene TRBJ1-2; TRBD1 agrees at 8 bases. The ends lost 4 bases at V and 6 bases at J; junction bases unmatched: 5. The CDR3 contains 13 residues. Germline V gives CDR1 SGHRS, CDR2 YFSETQ. The CDR3 here is CASSQGAKDGYTF. The CDR3 nucleotides read TGCGCCAGCAGCCAGGGGGCGAAGGATGGCTACACCTTC.

The DNA for the CDR3 is TGTGCTAGTGGCCAGCAGGGTCTTCCCCTCCACTTT. It is translated as CASGQQGLPLHF. The rearrangement links TRBV12-5 to TRBJ1-6; possibly TRBD1 for D (5 bases). The germline CDR1 and CDR2 sequences are LGHNT and FRNRAP. The CDR3 length is 12 residues. Deletions cut 6 bases from V and 13 bases from J, with 13 bases between.

The genes are TRBV9 and TRBJ1-4; 7 bases align to TRBD1. The ends lost 0 bases at V and 7 bases at J; junction bases unmatched: 6. CDR1 SGDLS and CDR2 YYNGEE come from the germline V gene. The CDR3 is 15 amino acids. This CDR3 reads CASSVGARQGEKLFF. The CDR3 bases are TGTGCCAGCAGCGTAGGGGCCCGACAGGGTGAAAAACTGTTTTTT.

The chain links TRBV4-2 to TRBJ2-6, with D unresolved. Per germline, CDR1 LGHNA and CDR2 YNFKEQ. The CDR3 is 14 amino acids. V lost 1 base, J lost 4 bases, and 5 bases lay in between. CDR3 coding DNA: TGTGCCAGCAGCCAAGCAGCAGGGGCCAACGTCCTGACTTTC. Translation gives CASSQAAGANVLTF.

The chain has TRBV23-1 and TRBJ1-4, with D uncertain. TRBV23-1 is designated an ORF whose function remains uncertain. V lost 8 bases to trimming and J lost 8 bases, with 18 bases between them. The CDR3 is 14 amino acids. CDR3 bases: TGCGCCAGCCGCCGAGGGTCGAAGGCAGAAAAACTGTTTTTT. As protein: CASRRGSKAEKLFF.

The rearrangement joins TRBV30 to TRBJ2-6; D perhaps matches TRBD1 (6 bases). There are 16 residues in the CDR3. V was pared by 2 bases and J by 0 bases, with 11 bases between. Germline CDR1 is GTSNPN and CDR2 is SVGIG (reference sequence). The CDR3 sequence is CAWSWGQISGANVLTF. The CDR3 DNA is TGTGCCTGGAGTTGGGGACAAATCTCTGGGGCCAACGTCCTGACTTTC.

The V and J genes are TRBV18 and TRBJ1-4; D might be TRBD1 (6 bases). V lost 4 bases, J lost 7 bases, and 16 bases lay in between. Germline CDR1 is KGHSH and CDR2 is LQKENI. The CDR3 sequence is 15 residues long. CDR3 sequence: CASSLHREVGEKLFF. In DNA, the CDR3 is TGTGCCAGCTCACTCCACAGGGAGGTGGGTGAAAAACTGTTTTTT.

The chain recombines TRBV28 with TRBJ2-5; no clear D. The V gene's germline CDR1 is MDHEN and CDR2 SYDVKM. V shed 0 bases and J shed 7 bases, with 6 bases lying between them. This CDR3 has 12 residues. CDR3: CASSLWRGTQYF. In DNA, the CDR3 is TGTGCCAGCAGTTTATGGAGAGGGACCCAGTACTTC.